The T cell receptor (beta chain) under discussion was sequenced for a study of immune evolution from preneoplasia to lung adenocarcinoma. Study outcomes and limitations: T cell clonality was higher in KRAS-mutant than EGFR-mutant or wild-type nodules. From normal lung to invasive adenocarcinoma, top clone frequencies appeared to decrease. Normal lung had highest clonality; later lesions appeared denser, more diverse.

The CDR3 totals 15 residues. Germline V gene sequence: CDR1 SNHLY, CDR2 FYNNEI. V trimming: 8 bases; J trimming: 0 bases; junction bases outside the gene matches: 7. The data were produced by immunoSEQ multiplex PCR, yet TCRdb's version contains in-frame clones alone and is incomplete. The table has some 6,600 clones, 65% to 80% seen once. Patients had resection in Japan or China between the mid-2010s and the late 2010s. As regards this clone: The antigen remains undetermined.

The chain employs TRBV2 and TRBJ2-3; 8 bases fit TRBD2. This TCR was recovered from a person aged 60-79 years with lung adenocarcinoma. The sample comprised FFPE lung adenocarcinoma in situ tissue. The CDR3 sequence: CASGTSGLSTDTQYF. CDR3 in DNA: TGTGCCAGCGGAACTAGCGGCCTGAGCACAGATACGCAGTATTTT.